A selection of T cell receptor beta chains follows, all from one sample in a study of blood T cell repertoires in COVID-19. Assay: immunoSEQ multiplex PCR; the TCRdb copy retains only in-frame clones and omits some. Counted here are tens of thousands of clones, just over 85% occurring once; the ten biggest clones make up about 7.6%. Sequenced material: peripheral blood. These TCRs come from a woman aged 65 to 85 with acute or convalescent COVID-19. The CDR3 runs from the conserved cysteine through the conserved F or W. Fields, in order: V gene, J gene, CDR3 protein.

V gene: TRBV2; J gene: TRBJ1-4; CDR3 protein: CASMERERNEKLFF
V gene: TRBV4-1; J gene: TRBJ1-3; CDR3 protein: CASSQEGGYFFTGNTIYF
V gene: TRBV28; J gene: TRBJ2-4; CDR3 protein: CASSLAAGAVRFGKDIQYF
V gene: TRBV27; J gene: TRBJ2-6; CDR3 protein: CASSSGVGANVLTF
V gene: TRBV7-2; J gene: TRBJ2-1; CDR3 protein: CASSLQGNEQFF
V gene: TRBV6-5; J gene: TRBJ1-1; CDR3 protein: CASSYIAWGGEAFF
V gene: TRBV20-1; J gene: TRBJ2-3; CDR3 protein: CSASGGGPTDTQYF
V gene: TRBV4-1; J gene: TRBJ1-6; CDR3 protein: CASSNGRTSFHF
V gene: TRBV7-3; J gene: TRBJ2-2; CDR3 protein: CASSLSYTGELFF
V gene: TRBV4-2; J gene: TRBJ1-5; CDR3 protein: CASSQDDTRTLPNQPQHF
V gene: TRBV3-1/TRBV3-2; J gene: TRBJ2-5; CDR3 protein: CASSQDPSGVETQYF
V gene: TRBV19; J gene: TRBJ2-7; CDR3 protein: CASSIRDSTSYEQYF
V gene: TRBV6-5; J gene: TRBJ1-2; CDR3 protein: CASNGVGPYGYTF
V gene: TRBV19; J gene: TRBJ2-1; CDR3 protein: CASSNRDEQFF
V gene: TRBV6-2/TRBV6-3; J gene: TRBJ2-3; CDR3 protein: CASSYLLAGGTDTQYF
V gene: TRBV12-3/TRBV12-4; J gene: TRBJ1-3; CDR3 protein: CASSSRAGWTIYF
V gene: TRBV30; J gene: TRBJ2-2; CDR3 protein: CAWSGKTSLGELFF
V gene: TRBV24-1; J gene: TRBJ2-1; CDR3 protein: CATSDSGTSGRVQFF